The clone carrying this T cell receptor beta chain was found a few times. Its antigen is not identified. This sample was taken from a study of Ad26.COV2.S vaccination and SARS-CoV-2 variants. Overall study context: Donor was one of the participants in the Ad26.COV2.S arm of the COV1001 trial. Study conclusions and caveats: The analyses of TCR breadth and depth may have understated the size of total T cell responses. People who got the vaccine had more spike-specific TCR breadth than people who got placebo. There was reportedly substantial breadth in spike-specific CD8+ and CD4+ T cell responses after vaccination.

Treatment denoted: some 19 received Ad26.COV2.S at low or high dose, single or two shots; roughly five received placebo; per-sample allocation not given. The study sampled participants on day 63 after the first vaccine or placebo injection. V trimming: 5 bases; J trimming: 6 bases; junction bases outside the gene matches: 6. The germline V gene has CDR1 MNHEY and CDR2 SVGEGT. The CDR3 runs to 14 residues. The method was immunoSEQ multiplex PCR; TCRdb's version includes in-frame clones alone and lacks a portion of them. This table holds roughly 450,000 clones, 80% to 95% found once. The starting material was peripheral blood, obtained in a trial of Ad26.COV2.S vaccine versus placebo. The J gene is TRBJ2-1, the V gene TRBV6-2 or TRBV6-3; TRBD2 aligns across 8 bases. The TCR originated in a person aged 18-60 years who received the Ad26.COV2.S COVID-19 vaccine or a placebo. In DNA form, the CDR3 reads TGTGCCAGCAGTCCGGGAGGGCCGAGCAATGAGCAGTTCTTC. Translation: CASSPGGPSNEQFF.